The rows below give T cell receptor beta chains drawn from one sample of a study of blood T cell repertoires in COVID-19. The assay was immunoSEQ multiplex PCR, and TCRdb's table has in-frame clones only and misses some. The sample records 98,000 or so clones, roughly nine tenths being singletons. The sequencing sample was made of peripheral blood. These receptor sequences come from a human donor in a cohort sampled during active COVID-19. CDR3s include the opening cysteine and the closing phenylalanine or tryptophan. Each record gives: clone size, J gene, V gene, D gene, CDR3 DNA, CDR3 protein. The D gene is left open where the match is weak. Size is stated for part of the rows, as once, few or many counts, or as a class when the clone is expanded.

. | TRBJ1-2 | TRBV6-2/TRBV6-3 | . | TGTGCCAGCAGTTACCCCAGCAGGACTAACTATGGCTACACCTTC | CASSYPSRTNYGYTF
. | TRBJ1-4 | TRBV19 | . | TGTGCCAGCACCAACAGGGTCCGTGAAAAACTGTTTTTT | CASTNRVREKLFF
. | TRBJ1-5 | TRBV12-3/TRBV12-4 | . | TGTGCCAGCAGCTTAGTGCTAGAGGGCTACCAGCATTTT | CASSLVLEGYQHF
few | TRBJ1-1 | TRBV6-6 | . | TGTGCCAGCAGTTACTCGGAGGGAAGTACTGAAGCTTTCTTT | CASSYSEGSTEAFF
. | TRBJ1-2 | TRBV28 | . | TGTGCCAGCAGTTTAGGGGGGGACTATGGCTACACCTTC | CASSLGGDYGYTF
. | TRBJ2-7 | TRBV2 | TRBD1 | TGTGCCAGCAGTGCACAGGGGGCGAAGAACGAGCAGTACTTC | CASSAQGAKNEQYF
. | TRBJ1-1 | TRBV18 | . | TGTGCCAGCTCACCCGCGACTAGCACAGAAGCTTTCTTT | CASSPATSTEAFF
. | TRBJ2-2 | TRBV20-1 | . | TGCAGTGCTAGTGGTAGCCTGAACACCGGGGAGCTGTTTTTT | CSASGSLNTGELFF
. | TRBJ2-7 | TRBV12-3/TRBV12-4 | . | TGTGCCAGCAGCAGGCCCTACGAGCAGTACTTC | CASSRPYEQYF
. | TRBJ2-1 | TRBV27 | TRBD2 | TGTGCCAGCAGCACGGTAGCGGGAGTTGACTACAATGAGCAGTTCTTC | CASSTVAGVDYNEQFF
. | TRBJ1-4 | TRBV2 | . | TGTGCCAGCAGTAAGACTTACGATGAAAAACTGTTTTTT | CASSKTYDEKLFF
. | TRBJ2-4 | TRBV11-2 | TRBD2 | TGTGCCAGCACCCGTAGCGGGGGGGCGGGAAACATTCAGTACTTC | CASTRSGGAGNIQYF
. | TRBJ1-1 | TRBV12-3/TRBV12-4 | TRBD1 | TGTGCCGTACACAGGGGAACGAACACTGAAGCTTTCTTT | CAVHRGTNTEAFF
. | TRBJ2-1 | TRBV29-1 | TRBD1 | TGCAGCGTTGAGGGTGGACAGGGACCATCCAATGAGCAGTTCTTC | CSVEGGQGPSNEQFF
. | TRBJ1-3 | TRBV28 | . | TGTGCCAGCAGATCACAGGTCTCTGGAAACACCATATATTTT | CASRSQVSGNTIYF
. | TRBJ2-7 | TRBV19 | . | TGTGCCAGTAGTATTCTTGGAGTTGGGGAGCAGTACTTC | CASSILGVGEQYF
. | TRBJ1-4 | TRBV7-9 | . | TGTGCCAGCAGCCCACGTACAGGGATCCCTAATGAAAAACTGTTTTTT | CASSPRTGIPNEKLFF
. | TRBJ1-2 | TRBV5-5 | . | TGTGCCAGCAGCTCTTCAACAGGGACTAACTATGGCTACACCTTC | CASSSSTGTNYGYTF
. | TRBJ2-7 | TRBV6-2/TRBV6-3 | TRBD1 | TGTGCCAGCAGCCTATCCCCGGGACAGGGATTCTACGAGCAGTACTTC | CASSLSPGQGFYEQYF
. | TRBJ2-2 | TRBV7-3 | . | TGTGCCAGCAGCCCAAACGGGATCTACACCGGGGAGCTGTTTTTT | CASSPNGIYTGELFF
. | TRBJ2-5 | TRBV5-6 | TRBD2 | TGTGCCAGCAGCCTGCGACTAGCTGGATCGGAGACCCAGTACTTC | CASSLRLAGSETQYF
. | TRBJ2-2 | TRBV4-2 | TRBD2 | TGTGCCAGCAGCCCGCGACTAGCGGGAGCTACCGGGGAGCTGTTTTTT | CASSPRLAGATGELFF
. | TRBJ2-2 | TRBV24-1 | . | TGTGCCACCAGTGGTGTACAAAACACCGGGGAGCTGTTTTTT | CATSGVQNTGELFF
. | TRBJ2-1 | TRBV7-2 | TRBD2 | TGTGCCAGCAGCCCCTCTACTAGCGGGGGGGCCGGGGGCAATGAGCAGTTCTTC | CASSPSTSGGAGGNEQFF
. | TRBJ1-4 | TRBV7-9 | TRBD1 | TGTGCCAGCAGCAGCCGGGACAGGGGTGAAAAACTGTTTTTT | CASSSRDRGEKLFF
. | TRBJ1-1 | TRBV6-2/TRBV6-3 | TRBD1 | TGTGCCAGCAGTCCCCTAAACAGGGGAGAAGCTTTCTTT | CASSPLNRGEAFF
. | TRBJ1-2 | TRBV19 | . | TGTGCCAGTAGTATAGGGGAGGGGAGAGGCTATGGCTACACCTTC | CASSIGEGRGYGYTF
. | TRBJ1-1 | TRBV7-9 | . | TGTGCCAGCAGCCTCGAGATGTCTAACACTGAAGCTTTCTTT | CASSLEMSNTEAFF
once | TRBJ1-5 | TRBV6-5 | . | TGTGCCAGCATTAGGTACAGGGAAGGCAATCAGCCCCAGCATTTT | CASIRYREGNQPQHF
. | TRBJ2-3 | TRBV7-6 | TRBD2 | TGTGCCAGCACGAGCACTGGACTAGCGGTAGATACGCAGTATTTT | CASTSTGLAVDTQYF
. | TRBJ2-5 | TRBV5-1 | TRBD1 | TGCGCCAGCAGCCAGGACAGGTCAAGTGCAGAGACCCAGTACTTC | CASSQDRSSAETQYF
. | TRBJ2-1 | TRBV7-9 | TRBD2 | TGTGCCAGCAGCTCGACTAGCGGATGGTCCTACAATGAGCAGTTCTTC | CASSSTSGWSYNEQFF
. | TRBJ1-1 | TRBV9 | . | TGTGCCAGCAGCGTCGGGTGGAACACTGAAGCTTTCTTT | CASSVGWNTEAFF
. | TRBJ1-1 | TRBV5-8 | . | TGTGCCAGCAGCTTACAGGCGGGGCACACTGAAGCTTTCTTT | CASSLQAGHTEAFF
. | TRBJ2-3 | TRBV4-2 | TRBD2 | TGTGCCAGCAGCCAAGATACCGGGGGGGGCGCAGATACGCAGTATTTT | CASSQDTGGGADTQYF
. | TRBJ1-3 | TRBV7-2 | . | TGTGCCAGCAGCCCACATGAGGCCCTCCCTGGAAACACCATATATTTT | CASSPHEALPGNTIYF
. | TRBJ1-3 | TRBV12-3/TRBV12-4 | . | TGTGCCAGCAGTTTCGAGAGGAACACCATATATTTT | CASSFERNTIYF